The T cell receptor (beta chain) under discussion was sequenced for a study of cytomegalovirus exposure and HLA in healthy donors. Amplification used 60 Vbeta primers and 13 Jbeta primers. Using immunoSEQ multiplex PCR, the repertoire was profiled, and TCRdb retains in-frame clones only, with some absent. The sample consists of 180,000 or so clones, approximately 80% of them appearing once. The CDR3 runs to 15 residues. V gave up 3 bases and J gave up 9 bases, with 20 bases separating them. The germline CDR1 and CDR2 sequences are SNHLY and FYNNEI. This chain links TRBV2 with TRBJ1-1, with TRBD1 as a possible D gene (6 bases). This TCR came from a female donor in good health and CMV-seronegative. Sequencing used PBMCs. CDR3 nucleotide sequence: TGTGCCAGCAGTGAGTACCCCAGGGGCGGATTAAAAGCTTTCTTT. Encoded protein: CASSEYPRGGLKAFF.